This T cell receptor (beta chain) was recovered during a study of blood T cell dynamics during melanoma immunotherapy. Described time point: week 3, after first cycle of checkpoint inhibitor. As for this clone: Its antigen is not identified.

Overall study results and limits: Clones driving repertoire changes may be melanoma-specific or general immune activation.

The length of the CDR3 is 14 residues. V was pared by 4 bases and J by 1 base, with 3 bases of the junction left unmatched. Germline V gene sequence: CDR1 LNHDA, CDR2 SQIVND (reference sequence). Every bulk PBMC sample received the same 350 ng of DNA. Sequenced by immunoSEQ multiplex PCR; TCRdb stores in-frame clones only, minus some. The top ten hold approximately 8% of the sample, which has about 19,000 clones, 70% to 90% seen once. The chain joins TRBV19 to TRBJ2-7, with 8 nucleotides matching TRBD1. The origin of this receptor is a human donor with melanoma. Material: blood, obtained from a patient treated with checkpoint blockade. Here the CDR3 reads CASSTRTGSYEQYF. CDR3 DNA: TGTGCCAGTAGTACCCGGACAGGGTCCTACGAGCAGTACTTC. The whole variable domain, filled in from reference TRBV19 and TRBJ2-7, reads DGGITQSPKYLFRKEGQNVTLSCEQNLNHDAMYWYRQDPGQGLRLIYYSQIVNDFQKGDIAEGYSVSREKKESFPLTVTSAQKNPTAFYLCASSTRTGSYEQYFGPGTRLTVT.